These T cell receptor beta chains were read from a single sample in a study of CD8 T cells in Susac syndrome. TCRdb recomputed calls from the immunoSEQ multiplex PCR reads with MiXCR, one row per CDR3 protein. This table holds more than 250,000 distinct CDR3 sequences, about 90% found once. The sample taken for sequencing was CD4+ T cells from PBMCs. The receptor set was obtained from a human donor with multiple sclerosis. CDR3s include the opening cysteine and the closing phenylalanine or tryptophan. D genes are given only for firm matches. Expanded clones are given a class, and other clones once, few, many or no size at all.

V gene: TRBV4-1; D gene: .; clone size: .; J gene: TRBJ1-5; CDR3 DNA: TGCGCCAGCAGCCAAGTTCCCAGGGTTATAAGCAATCAGCCCCAGCATTTT; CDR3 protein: CASSQVPRVISNQPQHF
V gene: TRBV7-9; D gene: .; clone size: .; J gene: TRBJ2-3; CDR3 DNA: TGTGCCAGCAGCTTAGAGGTGGGGAATACGCAGTATTTT; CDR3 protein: CASSLEVGNTQYF
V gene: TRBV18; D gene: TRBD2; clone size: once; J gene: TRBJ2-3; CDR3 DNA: TGTGCCAGCTCACCTACCCGAGCGGGAGGAGGCACAGATACGCAGTATTTT; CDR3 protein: CASSPTRAGGGTDTQYF
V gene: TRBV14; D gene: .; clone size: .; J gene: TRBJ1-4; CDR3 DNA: TGTGCCAGCAGCCAACTAGGAAGTGAAAAACTGTTTTTT; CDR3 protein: CASSQLGSEKLFF
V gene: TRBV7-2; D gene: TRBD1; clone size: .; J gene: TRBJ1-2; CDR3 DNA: TGTGCCAGCAGCTTAGTCAGGGGGACTTATAACTATGGCTACACCTTC; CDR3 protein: CASSLVRGTYNYGYTF
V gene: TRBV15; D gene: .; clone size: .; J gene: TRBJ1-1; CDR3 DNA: TGTGCCACCAGCAGAGTAGTAGGAAACACTGAAGCTTTCTTT; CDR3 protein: CATSRVVGNTEAFF
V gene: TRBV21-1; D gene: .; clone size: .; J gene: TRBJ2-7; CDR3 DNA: TGTGCCAGCAGCAAAAAGACTAGCGGATTTCACTACGAGCAGTACTTC; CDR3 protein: CASSKKTSGFHYEQYF
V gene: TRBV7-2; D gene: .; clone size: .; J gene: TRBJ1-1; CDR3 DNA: TGTGCCAGCAACAGAGTCTGGGGGGAAGCTTTCTTT; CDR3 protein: CASNRVWGEAFF
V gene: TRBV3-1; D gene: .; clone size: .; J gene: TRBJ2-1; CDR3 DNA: TGTGCCAGCAGACTCGATGGGGAGCAGTTCTTC; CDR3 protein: CASRLDGEQFF
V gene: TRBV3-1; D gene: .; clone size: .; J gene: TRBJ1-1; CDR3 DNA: TGTGCCAGCAGCCCGGAGACAGGCACTGAAGCTTTCTTT; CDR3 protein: CASSPETGTEAFF
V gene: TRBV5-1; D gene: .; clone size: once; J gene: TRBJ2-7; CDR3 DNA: TGCGCCAGCAGCCTAGACGAATCCTACGAGCAGTACTTC; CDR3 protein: CASSLDESYEQYF
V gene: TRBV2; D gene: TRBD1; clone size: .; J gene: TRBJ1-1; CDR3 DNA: TGTGCCAGCAGTGCACAGGGGATGTTCACTGAAGCTTTCTTT; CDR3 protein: CASSAQGMFTEAFF
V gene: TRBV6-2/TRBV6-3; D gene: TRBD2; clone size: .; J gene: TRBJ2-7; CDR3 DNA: TGTGCCAGCAGTCTTCAAGCGGGAGCCTACGAGCAGTACTTC; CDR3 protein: CASSLQAGAYEQYF
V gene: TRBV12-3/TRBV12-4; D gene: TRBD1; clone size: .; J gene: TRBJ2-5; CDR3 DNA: TGTGCCAGCAGTCTCGACGGGACAGGGGGAGAGACCCAGTACTTC; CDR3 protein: CASSLDGTGGETQYF
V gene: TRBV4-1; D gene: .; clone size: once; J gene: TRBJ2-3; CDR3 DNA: TGCGCCAGCAGCCAGGGATACCGGGACAACACAGATACGCAGTATTTT; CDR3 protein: CASSQGYRDNTDTQYF
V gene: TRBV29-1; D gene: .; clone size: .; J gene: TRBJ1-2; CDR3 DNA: TGCAGCGCCGGAGATGGCTACACCTTC; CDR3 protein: CSAGDGYTF
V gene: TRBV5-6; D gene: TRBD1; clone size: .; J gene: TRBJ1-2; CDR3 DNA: TGTGCCAGCAGCTTGGGCGCGACAGGGGGGATCTATGGCTACACCTTC; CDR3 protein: CASSLGATGGIYGYTF
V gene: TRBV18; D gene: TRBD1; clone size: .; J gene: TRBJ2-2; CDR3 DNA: TGTGCCAGCTCACCGGGACAGCACGGGGAGCTGTTTTTT; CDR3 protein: CASSPGQHGELFF
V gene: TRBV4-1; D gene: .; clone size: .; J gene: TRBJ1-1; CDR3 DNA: TGCGCCAGCAGCCCACGAGGCTTCATGAACACTGAAGCTTTCTTT; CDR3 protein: CASSPRGFMNTEAFF
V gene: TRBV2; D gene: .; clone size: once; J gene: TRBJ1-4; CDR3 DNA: TGTGCCAGCACGGGACTCCTAAATGAAAAACTGTTTTTT; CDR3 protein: CASTGLLNEKLFF
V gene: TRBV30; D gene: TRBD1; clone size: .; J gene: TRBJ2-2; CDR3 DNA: TGTGCCTGGCGCCGACAGGGGGCTAACACCGGGGAGCTGTTTTTT; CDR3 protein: CAWRRQGANTGELFF
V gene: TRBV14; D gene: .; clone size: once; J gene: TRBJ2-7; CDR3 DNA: TGTGCCAGCAGCCCATACAAGGGTGCCTACGAGCAGTACTTC; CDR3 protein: CASSPYKGAYEQYF
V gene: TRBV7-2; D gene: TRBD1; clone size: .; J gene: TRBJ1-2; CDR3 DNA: TGTGCCAGCAGGGATGACAGGGGGCTACAGGATCGCTACACCTTC; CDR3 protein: CASRDDRGLQDRYTF
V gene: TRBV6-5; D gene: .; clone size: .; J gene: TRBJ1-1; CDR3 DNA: TGTGCCAGCAGTTACGCGGCAGGGCTGGTACGGAACACTGAAGCTTTCTTT; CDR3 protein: CASSYAAGLVRNTEAFF
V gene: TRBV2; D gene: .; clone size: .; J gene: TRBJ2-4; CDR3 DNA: TGTGCCAGCAAGAAGGAGCTAGCCAAAAACATTCAGTACTTC; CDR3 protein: CASKKELAKNIQYF
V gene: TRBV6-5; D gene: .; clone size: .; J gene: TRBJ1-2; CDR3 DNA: TGTGCCAGCAGTTACTCGGGAAGGGGTAACCACTACACCTTC; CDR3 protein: CASSYSGRGNHYTF
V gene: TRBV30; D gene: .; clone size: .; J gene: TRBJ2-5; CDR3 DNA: TGTGCCTGGAGTGACACCCGTACGTGGGGGGGCGGCGAGACCCAGTACTTC; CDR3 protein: CAWSDTRTWGGGETQYF
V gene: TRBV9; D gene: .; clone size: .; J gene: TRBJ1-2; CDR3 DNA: TGTGCCAGCAGCATCCGACAGTTCTATGGCTACACCTTC; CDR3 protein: CASSIRQFYGYTF
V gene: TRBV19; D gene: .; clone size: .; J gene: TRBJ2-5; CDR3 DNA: TGTGCCAGTAGTAATCGGGGCCTAGAGACCCAGTACTTC; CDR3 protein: CASSNRGLETQYF
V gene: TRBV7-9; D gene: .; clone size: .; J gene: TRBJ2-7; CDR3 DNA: TGTGCCAGCAGCTTAGATCCTATGAGAAGGGCGGGCGCCTACGAGCAGTACTTC; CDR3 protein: CASSLDPMRRAGAYEQYF
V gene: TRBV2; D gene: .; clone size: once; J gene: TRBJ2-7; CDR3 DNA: TGTGCCAGCGGGCCGGGACTCGTTGGCGAGCAGTACTTC; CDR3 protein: CASGPGLVGEQYF
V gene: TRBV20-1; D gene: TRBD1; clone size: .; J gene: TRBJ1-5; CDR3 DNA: TGCAGTGCTAGAACAATTGGGACAGGCAATCAGCCCCAGCATTTT; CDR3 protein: CSARTIGTGNQPQHF
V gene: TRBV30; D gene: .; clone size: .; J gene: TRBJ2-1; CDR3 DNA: TGTGCCTGGAGTGTAGATGGTCCAGCAGAGCAGTTCTTC; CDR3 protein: CAWSVDGPAEQFF
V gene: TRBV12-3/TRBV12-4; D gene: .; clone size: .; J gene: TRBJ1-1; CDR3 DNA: TGTGCCAGCAGTTATCTGCCGGGATACACTGAAGCTTTCTTT; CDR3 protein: CASSYLPGYTEAFF
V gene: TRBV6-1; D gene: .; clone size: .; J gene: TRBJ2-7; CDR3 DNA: TGTGCCAGCAGTCCCCGCAGGGGATCCGGGAAGGACGAGCAGTACTTC; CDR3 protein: CASSPRRGSGKDEQYF
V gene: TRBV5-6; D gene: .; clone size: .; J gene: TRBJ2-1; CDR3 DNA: TGTGCCAGCAGCTACCGGGGTCCGGGGCGAGAGCAGTTCTTC; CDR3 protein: CASSYRGPGREQFF